Following are 19 T cell receptor beta chains from one sample sequenced in a study of shared clonotypes between healthy human individuals (dated by TCRdb to the early 2020s). Libraries were built with the immunoSEQ multiplex PCR assay. The source is immuneACCESS, and TCRdb retained only in-frame sequences with V and J called. Part of the clones is not carried over; for the studies checked, unresolved V genes explain less than half of this, and the remainder is unexplained. In all, the sample holds approximately 2.3 million clones, and approximately 93% of those were seen once. The ten largest clones capture about 0.39% of the sample. The specimen was naive CD4+ T cells from PBMCs. The cell subset or site tag for this specimen amounts to: CD45RA+ positively selected. The origin of the receptors is a man aged 18 to 30 in good health. Some clones in this sample may be carry-over from other donors' samples.

This rearrangement joins TRBV10-3 to TRBJ1-2; 10 positions match TRBD1. Germline CDR1 ENHRY, CDR2 SYGVKD. V was pared by 5 bases and J by 8 bases, with 17 bases of the junction left unmatched. The CDR3 loop spans 17 amino acids. CDR3 in DNA: TGTGCCATCAGTCGGGACAGGGGCCGGAACTACCTGAGCGGCTACACCTTC. It yields the protein CAISRDRGRNYLSGYTF.

The gene calls are TRBV6-5 and TRBJ2-1; D is possibly TRBD2 (6 bases). Germline V CDR1 and CDR2: MNHEY, SVGAGI. The CDR3 covers 14 residues. V dropped 5 bases and J dropped 6 bases, with 14 bases sitting between them. CDR3 loop: CASSTVGGINEQFF. Written as DNA, the CDR3 is TGTGCCAGCAGTACAGTAGGAGGGATCAATGAGCAGTTCTTC.

The V gene is TRBV7-2, the J gene TRBJ2-6; the D is unclear. CDR3 length equals 16 residues. V shed 2 bases and J shed 4 bases, with 12 bases lying between them. The germline V gene has CDR1 SGHTA and CDR2 FQGNSA. In DNA, the CDR3 is TGTGCCAGCAGCTTATCTCTTAGTTCCGGGGCCAACGTCCTGACTTTC. Translation: CASSLSLSSGANVLTF.

The chain uses TRBV4-2 and TRBJ2-3; 16 bases agree with TRBD2. Germline assignment: CDR1 LGHNA and CDR2 YNFKEQ. V lost 4 bases and J lost 6; bases outside the gene matches: 4. This CDR3 is 16 amino acids long. The CDR3 DNA follows: TGTGCCAGCAGCCTAACGGGACTAGCGGGAGGGGATACGCAGTATTTT. Translating gives CASSLTGLAGGDTQYF.

This clone was observed once. V is TRBV7-2 and J is TRBJ1-1; a possible D gene is TRBD1 (6 bases). Trimming shortened V by 6 bases and J by 1 base, and 12 bases separated the two germline ends. The CDR3 runs 14 residues. Germline V lookup: CDR1 SGHTA, CDR2 FQGNSA. The CDR3 here is CASREWGANTEAFF. Written as DNA, the CDR3 is TGTGCCAGCAGGGAGTGGGGGGCGAACACTGAAGCTTTCTTT.

The chain recombines TRBV9 with TRBJ2-1, with D possibly TRBD1 on 5 matching bases. Germline-derived CDR1 and CDR2 are SGDLS and YYNGEE. This CDR3 has 18 residues. Trimming shortened V by 1 base and J by 5 bases, and 22 bases separated the two germline ends. CDR3 DNA sequence: TGTGCCAGCAGCGTATTTCCAGGGATGACCTATGGTAACAATGAGCAGTTCTTC. The encoded protein is CASSVFPGMTYGNNEQFF.

The chain has TRBV5-6 and TRBJ2-7; 7 bases line up with TRBD2. V lost 0 bases and J lost 0; bases outside the gene matches: 6. The germline gives CDR1 SGHDT, CDR2 YYEEEE. The CDR3 sequence is 16 residues long. CDR3 loop: CASSLVRGSYSYEQYF. CDR3 DNA: TGTGCCAGCAGCTTGGTACGCGGGAGCTACTCCTACGAGCAGTACTTC.

V usage is TRBV28 and J usage is TRBJ1-2; weak D call: TRBD1 (5 bases). The CDR3 sequence is 13 residues long. Germline assignment: CDR1 MDHEN and CDR2 SYDVKM. With 6 bases removed from V and 6 bases from J, the gap between germline ends came to 14 bases. DNA for the CDR3: TGTGCCAGCAGGCGACAGAGCCCAAATGGCTACACCTTC. Protein: CASRRQSPNGYTF.

The V gene is TRBV4-1, the J gene TRBJ2-7; D unresolved. From germline, CDR1 is MGHRA and CDR2 YSYEKL. Trimming pared 4 bases from V and 3 bases from J, leaving 19 bases between. The CDR3 totals 16 residues. The CDR3 loop is CASSLQSAVSIYEQYF. The DNA for the CDR3 is TGCGCCAGCAGCCTCCAATCGGCAGTCTCCATCTACGAGCAGTACTTC.

The chain employs TRBV5-6 and TRBJ1-3, with D perhaps matching TRBD1 (6 bases). The CDR3 is 14 amino acids. V lost 1 base to trimming and J lost 4 bases, with 9 bases between them. CDR1 and CDR2 from the germline V gene are SGHDT and YYEEEE. The CDR3, as DNA: TGTGCCAGCAGCTTGCCGACAGGAGGAAACACCATATATTTT. It translates to CASSLPTGGNTIYF.

The V and J genes are TRBV7-9 and TRBJ1-1; D may be TRBD1 (5 bases). This CDR3 is 14 amino acids long. The V gene's germline CDR1 is SEHNR and CDR2 FQNEAQ (reference sequence). V was clipped by 6 bases and J by 4 bases, with 15 bases between them. CDR3 protein: CASSTRGAGTEAFF. CDR3 sequence (DNA): TGTGCCAGCAGTACGAGGGGTGCCGGCACTGAAGCTTTCTTT.

The V call is TRBV7-2, the J call TRBJ1-5; D uncertain. Germline lookup yields CDR1 SGHTA and CDR2 FQGNSA. Trimming cost V 5 bases and J 6 bases, with 11 bases left between them. The CDR3 sequence is 13 residues long. The CDR3 here is CASSTILGQPQHF. The DNA of the CDR3 is TGTGCCAGCAGCACTATTCTTGGTCAGCCCCAGCATTTT.

V usage is TRBV5-1 and J usage is TRBJ1-3; unclear D gene. The CDR3 is 16 residues long. In germline, CDR1 is SGHRS, CDR2 YFSETQ. V lost 3 bases and J 0 bases, leaving 13 bases between the germline ends. The CDR3 DNA follows: TGCGCCAGCAGCTCGGCGGGTATGGTCTCTGGAAACACCATATATTTT. Protein: CASSSAGMVSGNTIYF. Using reference TRBV5-1 and TRBJ1-3 for the parts outside the CDR3, the full variable domain is KAGVTQTPRYLIKTRGQQVTLSCSPISGHRSVSWYQQTPGQGLQFLFEYFSETQRNKGNFPGRFSGRQFSNSRSEMNVSTLELGDSALYLCASSSAGMVSGNTIYFGEGSWLTVV.

This chain joins TRBV11-3 and TRBJ2-2; possibly TRBD2 for D (5 bases). The CDR3 spans 13 residues. Germline loops: CDR1 SGHNT, CDR2 YENEEA. V lost 6 bases to trimming and J lost 6 bases, with 11 bases between them. CDR3 in amino acids: CASRVSEAGELFF. The CDR3 DNA sequence: TGTGCCAGCAGGGTTAGCGAGGCCGGGGAGCTGTTTTTT.

This clone is a singleton in its sample. V and J are TRBV29-1 and TRBJ2-5, with D tentatively TRBD1 (5 bases). Germline CDR1 and CDR2: SQVTM and ANQGSEA. CDR3 length: 13 residues. Trimming stripped 2 bases from V and 2 bases from J, with 9 bases between. The CDR3 loop reads CSVEMGLQETQYF. The CDR3 region has the DNA TGCAGCGTTGAAATGGGGCTGCAAGAGACCCAGTACTTC.

The genes are TRBV4-1 and TRBJ2-1; D possibly corresponds to TRBD1 (5 bases). Germline loops: CDR1 MGHRA, CDR2 YSYEKL. Trimming took off 0 bases at V and 0 bases at J, with 12 bases between the two ends. The CDR3 is made up of 17 amino acids. The CDR3 protein is CASSQDDRANSYNEQFF. The CDR3 coding sequence is TGCGCCAGCAGCCAAGACGACAGAGCGAACTCCTACAATGAGCAGTTCTTC.

This clone was recorded only once. The V and J genes are TRBV5-1 and TRBJ2-2; unclear D gene. Trimming cost V 0 bases and J 1 base, with 7 bases left between them. Germline V gene data show CDR1 as SGHRS and CDR2 as YFSETQ. The CDR3 consists of 15 residues. CDR3 coding DNA: TGCGCCAGCAGCTTGGGACACAAGAACACCGGGGAGCTGTTTTTT. Translation gives CASSLGHKNTGELFF.

This chain uses TRBV5-5 with TRBJ1-2; D gene unclear. The CDR3 totals 15 residues. V was cut by 1 base and J by 8 bases, with 18 bases left in between. CDR1 and CDR2 (germline): SGHKS, YYEKEE (reference sequence). CDR3 residues: CASSLTTARYGGYTF. CDR3 coding DNA: TGTGCCAGCAGCTTGACAACAGCCCGATATGGCGGCTACACCTTC.

This chain links TRBV6-1 with TRBJ1-1; D call uncertain. Germline V gives CDR1 MNHNS, CDR2 SASEGT. Between the trimmed V and J ends, which lost 2 bases and 3 bases, there was a span of 7 bases. CDR3 length: 13 residues. CDR3 loop: CASSEFRDTEAFF. As DNA, the CDR3 is TGTGCCAGCAGTGAATTCCGGGACACTGAAGCTTTCTTT.